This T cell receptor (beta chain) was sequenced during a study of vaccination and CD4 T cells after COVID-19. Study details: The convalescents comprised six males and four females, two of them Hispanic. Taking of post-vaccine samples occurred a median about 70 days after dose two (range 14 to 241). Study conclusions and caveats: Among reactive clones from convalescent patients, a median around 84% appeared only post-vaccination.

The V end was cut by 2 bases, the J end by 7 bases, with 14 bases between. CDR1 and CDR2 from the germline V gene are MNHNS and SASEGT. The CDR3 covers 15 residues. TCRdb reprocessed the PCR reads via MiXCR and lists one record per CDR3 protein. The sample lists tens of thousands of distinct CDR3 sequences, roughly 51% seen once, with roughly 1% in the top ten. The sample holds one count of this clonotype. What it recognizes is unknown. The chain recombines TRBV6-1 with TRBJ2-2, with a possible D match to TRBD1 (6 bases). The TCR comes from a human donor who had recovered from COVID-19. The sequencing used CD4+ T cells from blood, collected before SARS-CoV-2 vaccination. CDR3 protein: CASSEFWGRSGELFF. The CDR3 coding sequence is TGTGCCAGCAGTGAATTTTGGGGGCGGAGCGGGGAGCTGTTTTTT.